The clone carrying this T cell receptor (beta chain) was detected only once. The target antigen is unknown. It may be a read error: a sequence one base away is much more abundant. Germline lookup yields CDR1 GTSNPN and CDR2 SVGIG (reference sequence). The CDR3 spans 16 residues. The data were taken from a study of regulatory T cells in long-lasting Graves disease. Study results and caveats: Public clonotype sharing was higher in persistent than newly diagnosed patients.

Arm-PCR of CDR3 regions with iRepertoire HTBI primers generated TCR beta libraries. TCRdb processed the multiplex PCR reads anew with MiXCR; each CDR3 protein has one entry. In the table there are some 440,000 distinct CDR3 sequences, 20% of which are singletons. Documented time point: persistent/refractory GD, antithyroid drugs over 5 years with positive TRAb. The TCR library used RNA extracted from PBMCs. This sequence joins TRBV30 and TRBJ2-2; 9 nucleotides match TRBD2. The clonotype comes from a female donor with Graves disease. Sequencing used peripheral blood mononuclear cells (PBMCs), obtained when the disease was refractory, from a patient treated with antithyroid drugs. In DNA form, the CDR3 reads TGTGCCTGGAGTGTGGGGCGGGAGGGCCCCACCGGGGAGCTGTCTTTT. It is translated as CAWSVGREGPTGELSF.